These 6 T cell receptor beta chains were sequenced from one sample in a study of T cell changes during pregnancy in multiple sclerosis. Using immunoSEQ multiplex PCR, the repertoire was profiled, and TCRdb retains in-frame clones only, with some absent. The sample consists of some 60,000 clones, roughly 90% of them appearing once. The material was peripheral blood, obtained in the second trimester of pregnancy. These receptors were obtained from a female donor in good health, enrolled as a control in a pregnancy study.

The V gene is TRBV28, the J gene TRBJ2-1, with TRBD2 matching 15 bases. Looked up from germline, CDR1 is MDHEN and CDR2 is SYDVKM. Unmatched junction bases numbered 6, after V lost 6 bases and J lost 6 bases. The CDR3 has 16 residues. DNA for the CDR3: TGTGCCAGCAGATTACGGACTAGCGGGAGGGCCAATGAGCAGTTCTTC. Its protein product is CASRLRTSGRANEQFF.

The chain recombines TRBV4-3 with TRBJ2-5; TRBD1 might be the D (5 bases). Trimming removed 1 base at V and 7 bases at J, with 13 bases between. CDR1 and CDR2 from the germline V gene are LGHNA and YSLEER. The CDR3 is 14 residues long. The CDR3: CASSQGTGQGTQYF. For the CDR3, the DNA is TGCGCCAGCAGCCAAGGGACGGGCCAGGGGACCCAGTACTTC.

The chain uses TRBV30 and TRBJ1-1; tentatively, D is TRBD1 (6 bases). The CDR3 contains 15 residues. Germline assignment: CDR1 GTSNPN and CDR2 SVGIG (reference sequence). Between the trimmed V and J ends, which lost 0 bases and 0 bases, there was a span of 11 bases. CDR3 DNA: TGTGCCTGGAGTGTACACTGGACAGTGAACACTGAAGCTTTCTTT. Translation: CAWSVHWTVNTEAFF.

The CDR3 sequence is CASSLRLPVAEKLFF. As DNA, the CDR3 is TGTGCCAGCAGCTTACGACTGCCTGTGGCAGAAAAACTGTTTTTT. The chain uses TRBV28 and TRBJ1-4, with D unclear. Germline loops: CDR1 MDHEN, CDR2 SYDVKM. The CDR3 is made up of 15 amino acids. V lost 6 bases and J lost 8, with 19 bases in between.

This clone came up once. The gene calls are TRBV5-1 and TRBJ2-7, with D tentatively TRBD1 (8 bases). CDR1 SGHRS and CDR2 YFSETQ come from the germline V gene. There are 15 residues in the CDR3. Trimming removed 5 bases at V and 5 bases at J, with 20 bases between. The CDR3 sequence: CASSWEQGGSHEQYF. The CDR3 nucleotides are TGCGCCAGCAGTTGGGAACAGGGGGGGAGCCACGAGCAGTACTTC.

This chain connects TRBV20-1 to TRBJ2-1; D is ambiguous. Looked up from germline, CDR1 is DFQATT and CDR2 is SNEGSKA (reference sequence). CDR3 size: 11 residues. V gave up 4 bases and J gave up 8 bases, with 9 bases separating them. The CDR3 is CSATLDYEQFF. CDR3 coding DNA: TGCAGTGCTACTCTTGACTATGAGCAGTTCTTC.